The 28 T cell receptor beta chains presented below share a single source sample, sequenced in a study of shared T cell receptors in the human thymus. Using immunoSEQ multiplex PCR, the repertoire was profiled, and TCRdb retains in-frame clones only, with some absent. The sample has 630,000 or so clones, around 87% seen once. The same sample was also used in a study of human thymus T cells.

The source material was thymocytes. Receptors originate from a boy less than two years old with a congenital heart defect.

The gene calls are TRBV4-3 and TRBJ2-1, with a weak D call TRBD2 (6 bases). CDR1 and CDR2 (germline): LGHNA, YSLEER. Trimming left V 0 bases short and J 7 bases short, with 25 bases between. This CDR3 spans 19 amino acids. DNA of the CDR3: TGCGCCAGCAGCCAAGATGGGATAGAAGCCGGATGCGGGGAGAATGAGCAGTTCTTC. It is translated as CASSQDGIEAGCGENEQFF.

This clone was counted a few times. The V call is TRBV7-9, the J call TRBJ2-7, with a weak D call TRBD1 (6 bases). Trimming removed 5 bases from V and 0 bases from J, with 14 bases in between. Germline values: CDR1 SEHNR, CDR2 FQNEAQ (reference sequence). This CDR3 has 15 residues. In DNA form, the CDR3 reads TGTGCCAGCAGCCCGAGTCGGGACATCTCCTACGAGCAGTACTTC. Amino acids: CASSPSRDISYEQYF. The full variable domain, with the rest looked up from reference TRBV7-9 and TRBJ2-7, is DTGVSQNPRHKITKRGQNVTFRCDPISEHNRLYWYRQTLGQGPEFLTYFQNEAQLEKSRLLSDRFSAERPKGSFSTLEIQRTEQGDSAMYLCASSPSRDISYEQYFGPGTRLTVT.

This chain uses TRBV9 with TRBJ2-3, with 9 bases that match TRBD1. This CDR3 is built from 16 residues. The V gene end was trimmed by 4 bases and the J gene end by 5 bases; junction bases not matched to a gene: 11. Germline V gives CDR1 SGDLS, CDR2 YYNGEE. CDR3 sequence: CASSTPRTGEKDTQYF. The CDR3 DNA reads TGTGCCAGCAGCACACCCCGGACAGGGGAAAAAGATACGCAGTATTTT.

This clone was observed a few times. At one end, the junction sequence differs from germline, possibly due to a read error. The chain links TRBV20-1 to TRBJ1-4; D remains unclear. The CDR3 loop spans 11 amino acids. Germline CDR1 and CDR2: DFQATT and SNEGSKA (reference sequence). The CDR3 DNA sequence: TGCAGTGCTAGGAGTGGGCAGCGGGAGATTTTT. Amino acid sequence: CSARSGQREIF.

The genes are TRBV4-3 and TRBJ2-3; 9 bases line up with TRBD1. Losses at the gene ends were 4 bases for V and 2 bases for J; bases not matched to a gene: 7. The CDR3 loop spans 16 amino acids. The germline gives CDR1 LGHNA, CDR2 YSLEER. The CDR3 DNA sequence: TGCGCCAGCAGCCCATGGACAGGGGAACTCACAGATACGCAGTATTTT. It yields the protein CASSPWTGELTDTQYF.

The chain links TRBV4-3 to TRBJ2-7, with 8 nucleotides matching TRBD1. CDR3 length equals 15 residues. V dropped 1 base and J dropped 2; count of bases not matched to a gene: 4. In germline, CDR1 is LGHNA, CDR2 YSLEER. CDR3 loop: CASSQVRTGTYEQYF. CDR3 sequence (DNA): TGCGCCAGCAGCCAAGTAAGGACAGGGACCTACGAGCAGTACTTC.

The rearrangement links TRBV6-1 to TRBJ2-5, with 12 bases that match TRBD1. V was clipped by 4 bases and J by 1 base; unmatched bases: 7. This CDR3 has 17 residues. Germline CDR1 is MNHNS and CDR2 is SASEGT. CDR3 DNA: TGTGCCAGCAGTGGAGCTACGGGACAGGGGGCCCAAGAGACCCAGTACTTC. Translation: CASSGATGQGAQETQYF.

This clone was found a few times. V is TRBV7-9 and J is TRBJ2-7; D tentatively reads TRBD1 or TRBD2 (5 bases each). V shed 5 bases and J shed 4 bases, with 9 bases lying between them. The CDR3 is 12 amino acids. CDR1 and CDR2 (germline): SEHNR, FQNEAQ (reference sequence). CDR3 residues: CASSIGEYEQYF. DNA for the CDR3: TGTGCCAGCAGCATAGGGGAGTACGAGCAGTACTTC.

The CDR3, as DNA: TGTGCCAGCAGCTTGGAATTACAAACCAAACAGGGGGCAGGTGGCTACACCTTC. Amino acid sequence: CASSLELQTKQGAGGYTF. The V and J genes are TRBV5-6 and TRBJ1-2; the match to TRBD1 covers 9 bases. The germline V gene has CDR1 SGHDT and CDR2 YYEEEE. The V segment lost 0 bases and the J segment 7 bases; nucleotides outside the gene matches: 16. CDR3 length: 18 amino acids.

This clone was detected only once. The gene calls are TRBV19 and TRBJ1-5; weak D call: TRBD1 (5 bases). The V gene's germline CDR1 is LNHDA and CDR2 SQIVND (reference sequence). Trimming cost V 3 bases and J 1 base, with 22 bases left between them. This CDR3 spans 19 amino acids. CDR3 in DNA: TGTGCCAGTAGTATTCTTGGGGCCAGATATAATTCGAGCAATCAGCCCCAGCATTTT. This translates into CASSILGARYNSSNQPQHF.

The chain uses TRBV28 and TRBJ2-2, with 12 bases aligning to TRBD2. This CDR3 has 18 residues. Germline-derived CDR1 and CDR2 are MDHEN and SYDVKM. The junction had 9 bases not matched to a gene; V was cut back by 6 bases and J by 1 base. The CDR3 nucleotides read TGTGCCAGCAGCCAATCGGTACTAGCGGGAGGGAACACCGGGGAGCTGTTTTTT. It yields the protein CASSQSVLAGGNTGELFF.

This rearrangement joins TRBV29-1 to TRBJ2-1; weak D call: TRBD2 (5 bases). Trimming pared 7 bases from V and 5 bases from J, leaving 15 bases between. Germline V lookup: CDR1 SQVTM, CDR2 ANQGSEA. The CDR3 length is 13 residues. As DNA, the CDR3 is TGCAGCGAGTGGCTAGCAGCAGACAATGAGCAGTTCTTC. Its translation: CSEWLAADNEQFF.

This clone appeared a few times. This same CDR3 is encoded by further DNA sequences in the sample. V is TRBV5-6 and J is TRBJ1-6, with TRBD1 matching 9 bases. Germline V gives CDR1 SGHDT, CDR2 YYEEEE. V was clipped by 3 bases and J by 7 bases; unmatched bases: 14. The CDR3 totals 18 residues. Here the CDR3 DNA reads TGTGCCAGCAGCTGTTCGGACAGGGGAGAAGTTAAGAATTCACCCCTCCACTTT. Translated: CASSCSDRGEVKNSPLHF.

J is TRBJ2-1 and V is TRBV12-5; 10 bases are a match to TRBD2. Trimming cost V 0 bases and J 6 bases; bases outside gene matches: 8. The CDR3 runs 17 residues. CDR1 is LGHNT and CDR2 is FRNRAP in the germline V gene. This CDR3 reads CASGLVLQTSGPNEQFF. CDR3 nucleotides: TGTGCTAGTGGTTTGGTATTACAGACTAGCGGGCCCAATGAGCAGTTCTTC.

The rearrangement uses TRBV5-6 and TRBJ1-2; no clear D gene. Germline assignment: CDR1 SGHDT and CDR2 YYEEEE. V was cut by 7 bases and J by 5 bases, with 12 bases left in between. The CDR3 contains 12 residues. The CDR3 protein is CASAKIPYGYTF. CDR3 sequence (DNA): TGTGCCAGCGCGAAGATACCTTATGGCTACACCTTC.

The rearrangement joins TRBV27 to TRBJ2-1, with 11 bases that match TRBD1. Germline lookup yields CDR1 MNHEY and CDR2 SMNVEV (reference sequence). The trim removed 2 bases at V and 2 bases at J, leaving 11 bases unmatched. The length of the CDR3 is 19 residues. The CDR3 spells CASSLISPQDRGPYNEQFF. The CDR3 DNA reads as TGTGCCAGCAGTTTAATATCCCCTCAGGACAGGGGGCCCTACAATGAGCAGTTCTTC.

A few counts support this clone. This rearrangement joins TRBV18 to TRBJ2-7, with 11 bases aligning to TRBD2. The CDR3 spans 17 residues. The germline gives CDR1 KGHSH, CDR2 LQKENI. The junction had 11 bases not matched to a gene; V was cut back by 3 bases and J by 4 bases. CDR3 nucleotides: TGTGCCAGCTCACCTTGGGCTAGCGGGGGGCCCCGTTACGAGCAGTACTTC. This encodes CASSPWASGGPRYEQYF.

V usage is TRBV10-3 and J usage is TRBJ1-1; TRBD1 agrees at 7 bases. Trimming removed 6 bases from V and 1 base from J; junction bases left unmatched: 14. Per the germline V gene, CDR1 is ENHRY and CDR2 is SYGVKD. This CDR3 contains 17 residues. CDR3: CAIRIHVDDRENTEAFF. CDR3 nucleotides: TGTGCCATCAGGATTCACGTTGATGACAGGGAGAACACTGAAGCTTTCTTT.

This clone appeared a single time. The J gene is TRBJ2-5, the V gene TRBV28; D ambiguous. This CDR3 spans 14 amino acids. Trimming cost V 5 bases and J 1 base, with 11 bases left between them. The germline V gene has CDR1 MDHEN and CDR2 SYDVKM. The CDR3 DNA sequence: TGTGCCAGCAGTCGCAAACTAATCCAAGAGACCCAGTACTTC. Translating gives CASSRKLIQETQYF.

This chain links TRBV7-9 with TRBJ2-2; 8 bases align to TRBD2. V lost 1 base to trimming and J lost 7 bases; unmatched junction nucleotides: 11. The CDR3 has 17 amino acids. Per the germline V gene, CDR1 is SEHNR and CDR2 is FQNEAQ (reference sequence). CDR3 DNA sequence: TGTGCCAGCAGCTTAGAAGGCAGGGCGACTAGCGACGGGGAGCTGTTTTTT. Translating it yields CASSLEGRATSDGELFF.

V and J are TRBV14 and TRBJ1-1; perhaps TRBD1 as D (5 bases). Trimming pared 0 bases from V and 1 base from J, leaving 6 bases between. Germline CDR1 reads SGHDN; CDR2 reads FVKESK. This CDR3 has 14 residues. In nucleotides, the CDR3 is TGTGCCAGCAGCCAAGACAGGGCGAACACTGAAGCTTTCTTT. As protein: CASSQDRANTEAFF.

This chain uses TRBV5-1 with TRBJ1-1; D remains ambiguous. Germline lookup yields CDR1 SGHRS and CDR2 YFSETQ. CDR3 size: 14 residues. V was pared by 3 bases and J by 6 bases, with 15 bases between. CDR3 DNA: TGCGCCAGCAGCTATGGATGGTGGGCACCTGAAGCTTTCTTT. It yields the protein CASSYGWWAPEAFF.

V usage is TRBV5-6 and J usage is TRBJ1-4, with 7 bases fitting TRBD1. Germline trimming cut 3 bases from V and 10 bases from J; bases unmatched to any gene: 15. Per the germline V gene, CDR1 is SGHDT and CDR2 is YYEEEE. The CDR3 is 16 amino acids. In DNA, the CDR3 is TGTGCCAGCAGCTACGGGGAGAGGACAGGCGGACGAAAACTGTTTTTT. It codes for CASSYGERTGGRKLFF.

This clone has a handful of counts. The V call is TRBV18, the J call TRBJ1-4; D ambiguous. V lost 3 bases and J lost 3, with 11 bases in between. This CDR3 has 15 residues. The germline V gene has CDR1 KGHSH and CDR2 LQKENI. This chain's CDR3 is CASSPSRSANEKLFF. In DNA form, the CDR3 reads TGTGCCAGCTCACCGTCGAGGTCGGCTAATGAAAAACTGTTTTTT. The whole variable domain, filled in from reference TRBV18 and TRBJ1-4, reads NAGVMQNPRHLVRRRGQEARLRCSPMKGHSHVYWYRQLPEEGLKFMVYLQKENIIDESGMPKERFSAEFPKEGPSILRIQQVVRGDSAAYFCASSPSRSANEKLFFGSGTQLSVL.

The chain combines TRBV11-2 with TRBJ2-5; 7 positions match TRBD1. Trimming at V came to 8 bases and at J to 5 bases, leaving 23 bases not matched to a gene. The length of the CDR3 is 18 residues. Germline assignment: CDR1 SGHAT and CDR2 FQNNGV. CDR3 in DNA: TGTGCCAGCGCAAAACCGGGACAGACTATAATCCCAAGTGAGACCCAGTACTTC. Translation: CASAKPGQTIIPSETQYF.

Notes on this clone: Other DNA sequences in this specimen translate into the identical CDR3. The chain uses TRBV5-6 and TRBJ2-7; D is uncertain. Germline V gene lookup returns CDR1 SGHDT and CDR2 YYEEEE. V lost 2 bases and J lost 6, with 6 bases in between. The CDR3 covers 11 residues. The CDR3 DNA follows: TGTGCCAGCAGCTTCCTGTCCGAGCAGTACTTC. Protein product: CASSFLSEQYF. The variable domain in full, completed from reference TRBV5-6 and TRBJ2-7, reads DAGVTQSPTHLIKTRGQQVTLRCSPKSGHDTVSWYQQALGQGPQFIFQYYEEEERQRGNFPDRFSGHQFPNYSSELNVNALLLGDSALYLCASSFLSEQYFGPGTRLTVT.

V is TRBV10-1 and J is TRBJ2-7, with TRBD2 as a possible D gene (5 bases). V was shortened by 2 bases and J by 2 bases, with 7 bases between the two germline ends. In germline, CDR1 is WNHNN, CDR2 SYGVQD (reference sequence). The CDR3 is 13 residues long. The DNA of the CDR3 is TGCGCCAGCAGTGAGGGGAGAACCTACGAGCAGTACTTC. Residues: CASSEGRTYEQYF.

This clone was seen only once. The chain joins TRBV28 to TRBJ1-3; D might be TRBD1 (6 bases). CDR1 and CDR2 from the germline V gene are MDHEN and SYDVKM. The CDR3 has 15 residues. With 3 bases removed from V and 6 bases from J, the gap between germline ends came to 15 bases. CDR3 in DNA: TGTGCCAGCAGTTTGGGGTGGACAGATCAAAACACCATATATTTT. The encoded protein is CASSLGWTDQNTIYF.